These T cell receptor beta chains were read from a single sample in a study of T cell repertoires in cytomegalovirus infection. Each CDR3 protein gets one entry after TCRdb re-called the reads with MiXCR. The sample consists of some 200,000 distinct CDR3 sequences, about 21% of them appearing once. Material: PBMCs. These receptors were obtained from a human donor in good health (CMV status not recorded). Some clones in this sample may be carry-over from other donors' samples. The CDR3 runs from the conserved cysteine through the conserved F or W. D genes are given only for firm matches. Size values are once, few and many counts, or a class for expanded clones, and some rows have none.

clone_size j_call v_call d_call cdr3_aa cdr3_nt
- TRBJ1-2 TRBV5-3 - CASSLPDYGYTF TGTGCCAGCAGCTTGCCAGACTATGGCTACACCTTC
few TRBJ2-1 TRBV11-1 TRBD2 CASSLAGANNEQFF TGTGCCAGCAGCCTAGCGGGAGCTAACAATGAGCAGTTCTTC
many TRBJ1-1 TRBV6-1 - CASSEDWGGTEAFF TGTGCCAGCAGTGAAGATTGGGGGGGGACTGAAGCTTTCTTT
few TRBJ2-1 TRBV7-6 - CASSSRDSHNEQFF TGTGCCAGCAGCTCTCGGGACTCCCACAATGAGCAGTTCTTC
- TRBJ1-1 TRBV29-1 - CSVPGPGGTEAFF TGCAGCGTCCCGGGACCGGGGGGCACTGAAGCTTTCTTT
many TRBJ2-3 TRBV5-4 TRBD2 CASNTREGSPDTQYF TGTGCCAGCAACACAAGGGAGGGCTCCCCAGATACGCAGTATTTT
few TRBJ2-2 TRBV7-3 TRBD2 CASRQRVLAGEPGELFF TGTGCCAGCAGACAAAGGGTCCTAGCGGGAGAACCCGGGGAGCTGTTTTTT
many TRBJ2-3 TRBV11-3 - CASTPGIGRGERDTQYF TGTGCCAGCACCCCTGGTATAGGGCGAGGAGAAAGAGATACGCAGTATTTT
- TRBJ2-1 TRBV6-2/TRBV6-3 - CASSYASRSSYNEQFF TGTGCCAGCAGTTACGCTAGCCGGAGCTCCTACAATGAGCAGTTCTTC
once TRBJ1-5 TRBV6-2/TRBV6-3 - CASSTLGSARNQPQHF TGTGCCAGCAGTACCCTGGGCAGCGCGAGGAATCAGCCCCAGCATTTT
few TRBJ2-3 TRBV2 TRBD2 CASIPVTSGRDTQYF TGTGCCAGCATCCCCGTGACTAGCGGGCGGGATACGCAGTATTTT
- TRBJ2-2 TRBV12-5 - CASGVQAAGELFF TGTGCTAGTGGTGTCCAGGCCGCCGGGGAGCTGTTTTTT
many TRBJ2-5 TRBV7-3 TRBD2 CASSPTSGRGETQYF TGTGCCAGCAGCCCGACTAGCGGGAGAGGGGAGACCCAGTACTTC
few TRBJ2-4 TRBV6-6 TRBD1 CASSGQESSSDIQYF TGTGCCAGCAGTGGACAGGAGTCCTCGTCGGACATTCAGTACTTC
- TRBJ2-2 TRBV4-1 - CASSQELGDGTGELFF TGCGCCAGCAGCCAAGAGTTGGGAGACGGGACCGGGGAGCTGTTTTTT
many TRBJ2-7 TRBV7-2 TRBD2 CASSAGGLAASYEQYF TGTGCCAGCAGCGCAGGGGGACTAGCGGCATCCTACGAGCAGTACTTC
medium-sized TRBJ1-1 TRBV7-2 TRBD1 CASTLETGRTEAFF TGTGCCAGCACCTTAGAGACAGGGAGGACTGAAGCTTTCTTT
- TRBJ1-5 TRBV7-9 - CASSLGVGSYQPQHF TGTGCCAGCAGCCTCGGAGTGGGTTCCTATCAGCCCCAGCATTTT
- TRBJ1-2 TRBV6-1 TRBD1 CASSERRQGRYTF TGTGCCAGCAGTGAGCGAAGACAGGGGAGGTACACCTTC
- TRBJ1-2 TRBV29-1 - CSVEGEDQGLSGYTF TGCAGCGTTGAAGGGGAGGACCAGGGACTTAGTGGCTACACCTTC
many TRBJ2-1 TRBV7-9 - CASSAESAEEQFF TGTGCCAGCAGCGCCGAGTCGGCGGAAGAGCAGTTCTTC
- TRBJ2-5 TRBV5-1 - CASSKSTGRRQETQYF TGCGCCAGCAGCAAATCGACAGGAAGAAGGCAAGAGACCCAGTACTTC
many TRBJ2-1 TRBV7-9 TRBD2 CASSLKLAGGNEQFF TGTGCCAGCAGCTTAAAACTAGCGGGAGGAAATGAGCAGTTCTTC
few TRBJ1-5 TRBV6-2/TRBV6-3 - CASSLAYARGGQPQHF TGTGCCAGCAGTTTGGCCTACGCCAGGGGTGGGCAGCCCCAGCATTTT
few TRBJ1-4 TRBV27 - CASSRVGATNEKLFF TGTGCCAGCAGTCGGGTTGGGGCAACTAATGAAAAACTGTTTTTT
- TRBJ2-2 TRBV11-3 - CASSPRVTGELFF TGTGCCAGCAGCCCCCGAGTCACCGGGGAGCTGTTTTTT
- TRBJ2-1 TRBV5-6 - CASSPRSGAVSYNEQFF TGTGCCAGCAGCCCTCGATCTGGGGCGGTCTCCTACAATGAGCAGTTCTTC
few TRBJ2-1 TRBV29-1 - CSVEVARGGNEQFF TGCAGCGTTGAAGTTGCCAGGGGTGGGAATGAGCAGTTCTTC
- TRBJ2-5 TRBV14 - CASSQDTGNWKTQYF TGTGCCAGCAGCCAAGATACAGGGAATTGGAAGACCCAGTACTTC
few TRBJ2-6 TRBV28 - CASSRLRSSSGANVLTF TGTGCCAGCAGCCGTTTGAGGTCTAGCTCTGGGGCCAACGTCCTGACTTTC
many TRBJ2-7 TRBV29-1 TRBD1 CSVLGTGNENEQYF TGCAGCGTTCTCGGGACAGGGAACGAGAACGAGCAGTACTTC
- TRBJ2-5 TRBV6-2/TRBV6-3 - CANTPNREETQYF TGTGCCAACACCCCCAACCGGGAAGAGACCCAGTACTTC
- TRBJ2-5 TRBV19 - CASSIGPGPRRETQYF TGTGCCAGTAGTATTGGCCCGGGACCCAGACGAGAGACCCAGTACTTC
few TRBJ1-5 TRBV19 TRBD1 CASSQGAGQPQHF TGTGCCAGTAGTCAGGGGGCTGGTCAGCCCCAGCATTTT
few TRBJ2-3 TRBV30 - CAWSRGTGTDTQYF TGTGCCTGGAGTAGGGGGACTGGCACAGATACGCAGTATTTT
- TRBJ2-5 TRBV12-5 - CASGLVQGGEAQETQYF TGTGCTAGTGGTTTGGTACAAGGGGGAGAGGCTCAAGAGACCCAGTACTTC
- TRBJ2-7 TRBV2 - CASSEMVVGQYF TGTGCCAGCAGTGAAATGGTAGTAGGGCAGTACTTC
- TRBJ1-5 TRBV19 - CASVSGGGDQPQHF TGTGCCAGTGTATCGGGAGGGGGTGATCAGCCCCAGCATTTT
- TRBJ2-7 TRBV29-1 TRBD2 CSVPGTSPLIQYF TGCAGCGTCCCCGGGACTAGTCCTCTGATTCAGTACTTC
many TRBJ2-6 TRBV7-8 - CASSLAFTGASGANVLTF TGTGCCAGCAGCTTAGCTTTTACGGGGGCCTCTGGGGCCAACGTCCTGACTTTC
many TRBJ2-7 TRBV6-1 TRBD2 CASSRTSGRSYEQYF TGTGCCAGCAGTCGAACTAGCGGGAGGTCCTACGAGCAGTACTTC
few TRBJ1-5 TRBV4-2 - CASSQDGYSNQPQHF TGTGCCAGCAGCCAAGACGGCTATAGCAATCAGCCCCAGCATTTT
many TRBJ1-3 TRBV7-9 TRBD1 CASTNAGQGSGNTIYF TGTGCCAGCACCAATGCGGGACAGGGCTCTGGAAACACCATATATTTT
- TRBJ2-7 TRBV20-1 TRBD2 CSAPPASGAGGEQYF TGCAGTGCCCCTCCTGCTAGCGGGGCGGGAGGCGAGCAGTACTTC
many TRBJ2-7 TRBV28 TRBD2 CASSLLKREPNEQYF TGTGCCAGCAGTTTGCTGAAGCGGGAGCCCAACGAGCAGTACTTC
few TRBJ2-2 TRBV6-1 - CASNSREGVTGELFF TGTGCCAGCAACTCACGCGAAGGGGTCACCGGGGAGCTGTTTTTT
- TRBJ2-4 TRBV6-4 TRBD1 CASRGQGISTKNIQYF TGTGCCAGCAGGGGACAGGGGATCTCTACCAAAAACATTCAGTACTTC
few TRBJ1-2 TRBV4-1 - CASSQVGAVYGYTF TGCGCCAGCAGCCAAGTAGGAGCCGTCTATGGCTACACCTTC
many TRBJ2-1 TRBV7-2 - CASSFSGLRTDEQFF TGTGCCAGCAGCTTCTCGGGACTCCGGACTGACGAGCAGTTCTTC
medium-sized TRBJ2-1 TRBV7-2 - CASSSGSGRWEQFF TGTGCCAGCAGCTCTGGATCCGGTCGATGGGAGCAGTTCTTC
few TRBJ1-5 TRBV27 - CASSFPFQPQHF TGTGCCAGCAGTTTCCCTTTCCAGCCCCAGCATTTT
- TRBJ2-7 TRBV27 TRBD2 CASSAGGPTYEQYF TGTGCCAGCAGTGCGGGGGGCCCCACCTACGAGCAGTACTTC